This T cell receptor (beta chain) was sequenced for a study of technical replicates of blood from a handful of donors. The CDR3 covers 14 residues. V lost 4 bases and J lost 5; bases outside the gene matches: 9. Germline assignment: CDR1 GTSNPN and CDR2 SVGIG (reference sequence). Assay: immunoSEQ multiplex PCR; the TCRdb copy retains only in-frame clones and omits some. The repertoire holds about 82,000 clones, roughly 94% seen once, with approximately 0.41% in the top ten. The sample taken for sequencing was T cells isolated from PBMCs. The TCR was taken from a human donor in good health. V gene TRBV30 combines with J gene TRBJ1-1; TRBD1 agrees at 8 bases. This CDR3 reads CAWIDLTGVTEAFF. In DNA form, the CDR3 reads TGTGCCTGGATCGATCTGACAGGGGTAACTGAAGCTTTCTTT. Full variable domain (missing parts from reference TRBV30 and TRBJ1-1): SQTIHQWPATLVQPVGSPLSLECTVEGTSNPNLYWYRQAAGRGLQLLFYSVGIGQISSEVPQNLSASRPQDRQFILSSKKLLLSDSGFYLCAWIDLTGVTEAFFGQGTRLTVV.